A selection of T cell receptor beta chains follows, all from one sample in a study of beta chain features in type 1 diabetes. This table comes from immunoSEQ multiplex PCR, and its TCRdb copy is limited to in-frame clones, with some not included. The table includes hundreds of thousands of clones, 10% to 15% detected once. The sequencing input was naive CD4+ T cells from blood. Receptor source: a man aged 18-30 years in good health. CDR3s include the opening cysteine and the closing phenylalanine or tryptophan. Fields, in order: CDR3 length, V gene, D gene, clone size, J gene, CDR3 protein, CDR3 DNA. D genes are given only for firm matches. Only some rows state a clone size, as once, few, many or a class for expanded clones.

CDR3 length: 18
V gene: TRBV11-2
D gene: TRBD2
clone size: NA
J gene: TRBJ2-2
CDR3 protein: CASSPLGAVAGNTGELFF
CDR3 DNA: TGTGCCAGCAGCCCCCTCGGTGCAGTAGCGGGAAACACCGGGGAGCTGTTTTTT

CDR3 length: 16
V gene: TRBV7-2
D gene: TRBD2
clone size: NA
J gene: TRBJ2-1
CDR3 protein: CASSSGLAYSYNEQFF
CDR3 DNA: TGTGCCAGCAGCTCCGGACTAGCGTACTCCTACAATGAGCAGTTCTTC

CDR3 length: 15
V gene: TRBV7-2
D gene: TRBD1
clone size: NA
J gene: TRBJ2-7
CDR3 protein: CASSLVADRSYEQYF
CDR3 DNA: TGTGCCAGCAGCTTAGTTGCGGACAGGAGCTACGAGCAGTACTTC

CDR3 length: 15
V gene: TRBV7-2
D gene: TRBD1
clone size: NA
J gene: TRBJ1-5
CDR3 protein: CASSWDRASNQPQHF
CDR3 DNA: TGTGCCAGCAGCTGGGACAGGGCTAGCAATCAGCCCCAGCATTTT

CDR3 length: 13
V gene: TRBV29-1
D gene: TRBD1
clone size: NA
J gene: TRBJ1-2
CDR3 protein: CSVEPLWKGAFTF
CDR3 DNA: TGCAGCGTTGAACCCTTATGGAAGGGGGCTTTCACCTTC

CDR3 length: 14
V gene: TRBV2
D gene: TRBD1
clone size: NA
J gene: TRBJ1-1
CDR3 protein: CANSGGQMNTEAFF
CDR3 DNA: TGTGCCAACTCCGGGGGACAGATGAACACTGAAGCTTTCTTT

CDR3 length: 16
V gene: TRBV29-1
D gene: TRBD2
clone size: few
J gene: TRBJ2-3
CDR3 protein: CSVEIRFSGSPDTQYF
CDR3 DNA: TGCAGCGTTGAGATTCGGTTTAGCGGGAGCCCAGATACGCAGTATTTT

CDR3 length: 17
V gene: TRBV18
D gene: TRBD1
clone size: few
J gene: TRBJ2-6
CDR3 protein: CASSPGTGGSGANVLTF
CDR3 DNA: TGTGCCAGCTCACCTGGGACAGGGGGATCCGGGGCCAACGTCCTGACTTTC

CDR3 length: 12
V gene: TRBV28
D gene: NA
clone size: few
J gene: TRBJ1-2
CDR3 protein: CAGGNNYYGYTF
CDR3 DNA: TGTGCCGGAGGGAATAACTACTATGGCTACACCTTC

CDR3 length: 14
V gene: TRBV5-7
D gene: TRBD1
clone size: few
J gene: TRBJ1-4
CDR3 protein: CASSPGTGGEKLFF
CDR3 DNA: TGTGCCAGCAGCCCCGGGACAGGGGGTGAAAAACTGTTTTTT

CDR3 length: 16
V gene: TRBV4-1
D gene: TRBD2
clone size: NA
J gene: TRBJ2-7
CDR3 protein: CASSPVEWGLASEQYF
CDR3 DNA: TGCGCCAGCAGCCCAGTAGAGTGGGGACTAGCCTCGGAGCAGTACTTC

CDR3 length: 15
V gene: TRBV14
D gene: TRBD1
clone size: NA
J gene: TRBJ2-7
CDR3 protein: CASSYRTGSSSEQYF
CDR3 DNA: TGTGCCAGCAGCTACAGGACAGGGAGTAGTTCCGAGCAGTACTTC

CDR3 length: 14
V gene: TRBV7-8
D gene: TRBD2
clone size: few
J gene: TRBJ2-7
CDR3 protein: CASSLVAGPYEQYF
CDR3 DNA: TGTGCCAGCAGCTTAGTAGCGGGGCCCTACGAGCAGTACTTC

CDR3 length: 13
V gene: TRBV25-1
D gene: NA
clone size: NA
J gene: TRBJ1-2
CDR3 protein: CASSQDNNYGYTF
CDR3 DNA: TGTGCCAGCAGCCAGGACAATAACTATGGCTACACCTTC

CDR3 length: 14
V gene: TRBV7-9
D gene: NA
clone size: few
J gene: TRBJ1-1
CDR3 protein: CASSYTRGGTEAFF
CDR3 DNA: TGTGCCAGCAGCTATACCAGGGGCGGCACTGAAGCTTTCTTT

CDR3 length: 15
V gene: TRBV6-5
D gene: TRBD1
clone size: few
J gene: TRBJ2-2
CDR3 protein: CASSKGTANTGELFF
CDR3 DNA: TGTGCCAGCAGTAAAGGGACAGCTAACACCGGGGAGCTGTTTTTT

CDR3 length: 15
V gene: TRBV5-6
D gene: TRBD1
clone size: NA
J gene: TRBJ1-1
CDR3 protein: CASSLDRGQGTEAFF
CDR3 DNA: TGTGCCAGCAGCTTGGACAGGGGGCAGGGCACTGAAGCTTTCTTT

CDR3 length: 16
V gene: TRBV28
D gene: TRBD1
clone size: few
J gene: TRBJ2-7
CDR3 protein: CASSWTGTGVPYEQYF
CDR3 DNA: TGTGCCAGCAGCTGGACCGGGACAGGGGTTCCCTACGAGCAGTACTTC

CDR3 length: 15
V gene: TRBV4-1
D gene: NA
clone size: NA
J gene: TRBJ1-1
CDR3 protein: CASSQGRRVGTEAFF
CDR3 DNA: TGCGCCAGCAGCCAGGGGAGGAGGGTGGGCACTGAAGCTTTCTTT